This T cell receptor beta chain was documented in a study of Graves' ophthalmopathy and Graves' hyperthyroidism. In the study overall: Peripheral blood was obtained at first diagnosis, ahead of any treatment.

This clonotype occurred many times. Trimming took 1 base from V and 0 from J; bases not matched to a gene: 4. From germline, CDR1 is GTSNPN and CDR2 SVGIG (reference sequence). CDR3 length: 16 residues. Pregnancy or lactation, uncontrolled infections and other autoimmune diseases were grounds for excluding patients. The diagnosis combined clinical symptoms, thyroxine, TRAb, thyroid ultrasound and orbital computed tomography scans. Fresh peripheral blood (about 10 ml) yielded the PBMCs. TCR beta CDR3 amplification used RNA transcripts. First-round RT-PCR employed HTBI primers, with a second-round multiplex PCR after it. TCRdb itself ran the multiplex PCR reads through MiXCR, one entry per CDR3 protein. The data contain about 210,000 distinct CDR3 sequences, 25% to 35% of them seen just once; the ten biggest clones take up approximately 8.6%.

The V gene is TRBV30, the J gene TRBJ2-2; 8 nucleotides align to TRBD1. The specimen was peripheral blood. This sequence was found in a man aged 50 to 60 with Graves' ophthalmopathy. CDR3 sequence: CAWSAGQGTNTGELFF. CDR3 nucleotide sequence: TGTGCCTGGAGTGCCGGACAGGGAACGAACACCGGGGAGCTGTTTTTT.